This T cell receptor (beta chain) was documented in a study of T-cell memory formation after mild COVID-19. Broader study findings: CD4/CD8 balance characterized clones contracting day 15 to 85, and CD4+ skew characterized later expanders.

One entry per CDR3 protein results from TCRdb running MiXCR on the 5' RACE reads. The repertoire holds about 140,000 distinct CDR3 sequences, with 20% to 25% as singletons. A word on this clonotype: Its antigen is undetermined.

Sequencing was carried out using PBMCs or a T cell subset sorted from them (not recorded which). This receptor was identified in an adult woman who had mild COVID-19 (a few samples of this study predate the infection). Cell type and time point are not known.

Written as DNA, the CDR3 is TGCGCCAGCTTAGAGGGGACTAGCGGGGGAGAGACCCAGTACTTC. Translated: CASLEGTSGGETQYF. V usage is TRBV5-1 and J usage is TRBJ2-5, with 14 bases aligning to TRBD2. Germline CDR1 SGHRS, CDR2 YFSETQ. After removal of 7 bases from V and 4 bases from J, the junction contained 6 bases not matched to a gene. The CDR3 totals 15 residues.